The clone carrying this T cell receptor beta chain has more than one count but fewer than ten. Its matching antigen is unknown. This entry is derived from a study of graft-versus-host responses after intestinal transplantation. The overall study: Following induction with anti-thymocyte globulin, all recipients were given tacrolimus and steroids for around three years.

Study conclusions and caveats: Elevated graft-versus-host to host-versus-graft clonal ratios in allografts were recorded for patients with graft-donor T cell macrochimerism.

Profiling relied on immunoSEQ multiplex PCR, and the TCRdb table lists in-frame clones only, not all of them. In the table there are around 120,000 clones, about 93% of which are singletons. V was pared by 6 bases and J by 5 bases, with 8 bases of the junction left unmatched. The CDR3 has 15 amino acids. From germline, CDR1 is MDHEN and CDR2 SYDVKM. This receptor was taken from a human donor who received an intestinal transplant. The chain is built from TRBV28 and TRBJ1-4, with TRBD1 matching over 8 bases. The specimen comprised unstimulated CD4+ T cells sorted from spleen or lymph node cells, sampled before intestinal transplant. CDR3 nucleotides: TGTGCCAGCAGGCGACAGGGGAGTGGAAATGAAAAACTGTTTTTT. Residues: CASRRQGSGNEKLFF.